A single sample is the source of the 17 T cell receptor beta chains below, sequenced in a study of a mutant IDH1 vaccine in newly diagnosed glioma. For these receptors, no antigen is known. The table came from immunoSEQ multiplex PCR; TCRdb's copy has only in-frame clones and leaves some out. In the table there are about 41,000 clones, about 79% of which are singletons. Noted time point: week 23, last vaccination. Every vaccination contained 300 ug of the mutant IDH1 20-mer peptide and was paired with topical imiquimod. The sample consisted of PBMCs, taken from a glioma patient whose treatment included an IDH1 peptide vaccine. The receptors originated from a woman in her forties with glioma. Some clones in this sample may be carry-over from other donors' samples.

J is TRBJ2-5 and V is TRBV6-1; 7 bases align to TRBD2. The CDR3 has 14 residues. The V segment lost 5 bases and the J segment 1 base; nucleotides outside the gene matches: 4. Germline CDR1 and CDR2: MNHNS and SASEGT. CDR3 coding DNA: TGTGCCAGCAGTCCCGGGGGGTCCCAAGAGACCCAGTACTTC. This translates into CASSPGGSQETQYF.

The chain couples TRBV19 to TRBJ1-1; D is undetermined. The V and J ends lost 5 bases and 3 bases respectively, with 10 bases between them. Germline V CDR1 and CDR2: LNHDA, SQIVND (reference sequence). The CDR3 totals 13 residues. The CDR3 region is CASSLARDTEAFF. The CDR3 bases are TGTGCCAGTAGTCTCGCTCGTGACACTGAAGCTTTCTTT. Drawing the rest from reference TRBV19 and TRBJ1-1, the complete variable domain is DGGITQSPKYLFRKEGQNVTLSCEQNLNHDAMYWYRQDPGQGLRLIYYSQIVNDFQKGDIAEGYSVSREKKESFPLTVTSAQKNPTAFYLCASSLARDTEAFFGQGTRLTVV.

The chain uses TRBV4-1 and TRBJ2-7; D might be TRBD1 (5 bases). Germline V lookup: CDR1 MGHRA, CDR2 YSYEKL. The CDR3 extends over 13 amino acids. The ends were cut back, 0 bases at V and 5 bases at J, with 8 bases in the middle. The chain's CDR3 is CASSQDWGDEQYF. Here the CDR3 DNA reads TGCGCCAGCAGCCAAGACTGGGGCGACGAGCAGTACTTC.

CDR3 coding DNA: TGTGCCATCAGTGAGTCCATCGGCAATCAGCCCCAGCATTTT. Amino acids: CAISESIGNQPQHF. This rearrangement joins TRBV10-3 to TRBJ1-5; D remains ambiguous. The CDR3 loop spans 14 amino acids. In germline, CDR1 is ENHRY, CDR2 SYGVKD. Trimming pared 0 bases from V and 2 bases from J, leaving 5 bases between.

The chain carries TRBV11-3 and TRBJ1-2, with a tentative D call TRBD1 (6 bases). This CDR3 is built from 13 residues. The germline V and J ends were trimmed by 5 bases and 4 bases, with 11 bases remaining between them. The germline CDR1 and CDR2 sequences are SGHNT and YENEEA. The CDR3 coding sequence is TGTGCCAGCAGCCACACAGGGCCCTATGGCTACACCTTC. As protein: CASSHTGPYGYTF.

This clone is a singleton in its sample. The rearrangement joins TRBV7-9 to TRBJ1-4, with TRBD1 matching over 9 bases. The V gene end was trimmed by 5 bases and the J gene end by 7 bases; junction bases not matched to a gene: 11. This CDR3 has 16 amino acids. Germline CDR1 and CDR2: SEHNR and FQNEAQ (reference sequence). CDR3 sequence (DNA): TGTGCCAGCAGCATCCCGCGACAGGGGGGGGGTGAAAAACTGTTTTTT. Protein sequence: CASSIPRQGGGEKLFF.

In this sample, this clone is medium-sized (0.01 to 0.1%). The chain uses TRBV7-9 and TRBJ2-3, with a tentative D call TRBD1 (5 bases). V was clipped by 6 bases and J by 4 bases, with 26 bases between them. Germline loops: CDR1 SEHNR, CDR2 FQNEAQ (reference sequence). This CDR3 is 18 amino acids long. In DNA form, the CDR3 reads TGTGCCAGCAGTTCTGTAGGGGTAGGCAGTAGCACCCCAGATACGCAGTATTTT. Encoded protein: CASSSVGVGSSTPDTQYF.

The gene calls are TRBV7-2 and TRBJ2-1; unclear D gene. The CDR3 is 16 amino acids. The germline V gene has CDR1 SGHTA and CDR2 FQGNSA. The germline V and J ends were trimmed by 4 bases and 5 bases, with 18 bases remaining between them. CDR3 region: CASSSRIRGANNEQFF. In nucleotides, the CDR3 is TGTGCCAGCAGCTCTAGAATTCGCGGAGCCAACAATGAGCAGTTCTTC. The full variable domain, in which reference TRBV7-2 and TRBJ2-1 provide the parts outside the CDR3, is GAGVSQSPSNKVTEKGKDVELRCDPISGHTALYWYRQSLGQGLEFLIYFQGNSAPDKSGLPSDRFSAERTGGSVSTLTIQRTQQEDSAVYLCASSSRIRGANNEQFFGPGTRLTVL.

This sequence joins TRBV7-2 and TRBJ2-7, with D possibly being TRBD2 (6 bases). The CDR3 covers 12 residues. Germline assignment: CDR1 SGHTA and CDR2 FQGNSA. Trimming shortened V by 5 bases and J by 2 bases, and 7 bases separated the two germline ends. The CDR3 sequence is CASSGGTYEQYF. In DNA, the CDR3 is TGTGCCAGCAGCGGGGGGACCTACGAGCAGTACTTC.

The V call is TRBV7-9, the J call TRBJ1-5; 7 nucleotides align to TRBD1. The CDR3 has 14 amino acids. V lost 5 bases, J lost 7 bases, and 8 bases stayed unmatched. Germline V CDR1 and CDR2: SEHNR, FQNEAQ (reference sequence). CDR3 region: CASSGGGAEQPQHF. The CDR3, as DNA: TGTGCCAGCAGCGGAGGGGGCGCGGAGCAGCCCCAGCATTTT.

This clone was detected a few times. The chain uses TRBV18 and TRBJ1-1; no firm D call. The CDR3 runs to 14 residues. The germline gives CDR1 KGHSH, CDR2 LQKENI. Trimming removed 4 bases at V and 3 bases at J, with 12 bases between. The CDR3: CASSLSNADTEAFF. The CDR3 DNA sequence: TGTGCCAGCTCACTGTCCAACGCCGACACTGAAGCTTTCTTT.

The chain carries TRBV13 and TRBJ2-3; maybe TRBD1 (5 bases). Germline CDR1 is PRHDT and CDR2 is FYEKMQ (reference sequence). Trimming removed 4 bases at V and 2 bases at J, with 16 bases between. The CDR3 has 16 amino acids. CDR3 bases: TGTGCCAGCAGCTCTCAAGGGGTGGAACCCACAGATACGCAGTATTTT. Translation: CASSSQGVEPTDTQYF.

This chain uses TRBV9 with TRBJ1-1; maybe TRBD1 (5 bases). The CDR3 loop spans 14 amino acids. Germline lookup yields CDR1 SGDLS and CDR2 YYNGEE. Trimming pared 4 bases from V and 5 bases from J, leaving 15 bases between. This CDR3 reads CASSIGTVNTEAFF. DNA of the CDR3: TGTGCCAGCAGCATAGGGACGGTCAATACTGAAGCTTTCTTT.

This chain joins TRBV6-5 and TRBJ1-2, with D uncertain. The CDR3 is made up of 13 amino acids. The germline V gene has CDR1 MNHEY and CDR2 SVGAGI. The ends were cut back, 2 bases at V and 8 bases at J, with 12 bases in the middle. DNA of the CDR3: TGTGCCAGCAGTTACATTTCGGGCGGGGGCTACACCTTC. It specifies CASSYISGGGYTF.

This clone has only one observation. V and J are TRBV19 and TRBJ1-1; D unclear. CDR1 and CDR2 from the germline V gene are LNHDA and SQIVND (reference sequence). This CDR3 is 13 amino acids long. V gave up 6 bases and J gave up 4 bases, with 12 bases separating them. This chain's CDR3 is CASSKTSVTEAFF. The DNA for the CDR3 is TGTGCCAGTAGCAAAACAAGTGTCACTGAAGCTTTCTTT.

The chain carries TRBV9 and TRBJ2-7; D may be TRBD1 (6 bases). CDR1 is SGDLS and CDR2 is YYNGEE in the germline V gene. Trimming took off 0 bases at V and 4 bases at J, with 14 bases between the two ends. This CDR3 has 15 amino acids. CDR3 loop: CASSVAVGQAYEQYF. CDR3 coding DNA: TGTGCCAGCAGCGTAGCTGTGGGACAAGCATACGAGCAGTACTTC. The whole variable domain, filled in from reference TRBV9 and TRBJ2-7, reads DSGVTQTPKHLITATGQRVTLRCSPRSGDLSVYWYQQSLDQGLQFLIQYYNGEERAKGNILERFSAQQFPDLHSELNLSSLELGDSALYFCASSVAVGQAYEQYFGPGTRLTVT.

This rearrangement joins TRBV5-1 to TRBJ1-1; D remains unclear. Per the germline V gene, CDR1 is SGHRS and CDR2 is YFSETQ. Between the trimmed V and J ends, which lost 0 bases and 5 bases, there was a span of 17 bases. The CDR3 runs 16 residues. The CDR3 DNA is TGCGCCAGCAGCTTGGGCCCCGGGGAGGAAGAGACTGAAGCTTTCTTT. Translated, it gives CASSLGPGEEETEAFF.